These 9 T cell receptor beta chains originate from one sample sequenced in a study of T-cell reconstitution after alpha-beta-depleted transplantation in children. Using unique molecular identifiers, the investigators prepared the TCRbeta library. MiXCR, run by TCRdb on the PCR reads, gives a single entry per CDR3 protein. The repertoire includes approximately 980,000 distinct CDR3 sequences, about 29% of them detected once, and about 28% sits in the top ten. The sample was PBMCs, mostly from graft donor cells, taken 360 days after TCRalphabeta/CD19-depleted stem cell transplant. The receptors were sampled from a boy under two years old who had a stem cell transplant for SCID, so the T cells may come from the graft donor.

The J gene is TRBJ2-3, the V gene TRBV20-1, with 11 bases that match TRBD2. CDR1 and CDR2 from the germline V gene are DFQATT and SNEGSKA (reference sequence). V trimming: 1 base; J trimming: 3 bases; junction bases outside the gene matches: 6. The CDR3 has 16 amino acids. CDR3 nucleotide sequence: TGCAGTGCTAGAGCTGGTTTAGCGGGAGGGACAGATACGCAGTATTTT. Protein sequence: CSARAGLAGGTDTQYF.

This clonotype was detected only a few times. The gene calls are TRBV5-1 and TRBJ2-2; D might be TRBD2 (5 bases). CDR1 SGHRS and CDR2 YFSETQ come from the germline V gene. Trimming shortened V by 4 bases and J by 2 bases, and 12 bases separated the two germline ends. The CDR3 runs 15 residues. The CDR3: CASSAGITNTGELFF. CDR3 bases: TGCGCCAGCAGCGCCGGGATCACAAACACCGGGGAGCTGTTTTTT.

CDR3 nucleotides: TGTGCCAGCTCACCACAAAGGACTCGCCCGTTGGAGCAGTACTTC. Amino acid sequence: CASSPQRTRPLEQYF. The chain is built from TRBV18 and TRBJ2-7; a weak D match, TRBD2 (5 bases). V shed 1 base and J shed 7 bases, with 17 bases lying between them. CDR3 length: 15 amino acids. Per germline, CDR1 KGHSH and CDR2 LQKENI.

The table lists this clonotype with a few counts. The gene calls are TRBV18 and TRBJ2-3; 8 nucleotides line up with TRBD1. From germline, CDR1 is KGHSH and CDR2 LQKENI. This CDR3 region has 13 residues. Trimming took 11 bases from V and 4 from J; bases not matched to a gene: 8. The CDR3 DNA is TGTGCCTGCTGGACAGGGAAGGCAGATACGCAGTATTTT. Its protein is CACWTGKADTQYF.

V usage is TRBV4-1 and J usage is TRBJ2-3; TRBD1 agrees at 8 bases. V was pared by 1 base and J by 2 bases, with 8 bases of the junction left unmatched. The CDR3 length is 17 residues. The germline V gene encodes CDR1 MGHRA and CDR2 YSYEKL. The CDR3 bases are TGCGCCAGCAGCCAAGCCCGGACAGGGCAGGCCACAGATACGCAGTATTTT. Its protein product is CASSQARTGQATDTQYF.

This clonotype has a count of ten or more. The J gene is TRBJ2-1, the V gene TRBV7-9; 9 nucleotides align to TRBD1. J lost 7 bases, V lost 1 base, and 5 bases had no gene match. The CDR3 sequence is 15 residues long. CDR1 SEHNR and CDR2 FQNEAQ come from the germline V gene (reference sequence). The CDR3 DNA reads TGTGCCAGCAGCTTAGGGGGGACAGGGTATAATGAGCAGTTCTTC. Its translation is CASSLGGTGYNEQFF. Combining the CDR3 with reference TRBV7-9 and TRBJ2-1 gives the whole variable domain DTGVSQNPRHKITKRGQNVTFRCDPISEHNRLYWYRQTLGQGPEFLTYFQNEAQLEKSRLLSDRFSAERPKGSFSTLEIQRTEQGDSAMYLCASSLGGTGYNEQFFGPGTRLTVL.

This clonotype was recorded only once. The V call is TRBV6-1, the J call TRBJ2-5; weak D call: TRBD2 (5 bases). The ends were cut back, 6 bases at V and 4 bases at J, with 18 bases in the middle. The CDR3 loop spans 15 amino acids. Germline V gives CDR1 MNHNS, CDR2 SASEGT. The DNA for the CDR3 is TGTGCCAGCAGCCCATCTCGGGGTGTCCTAGAGACCCAGTACTTC. This encodes CASSPSRGVLETQYF.

The chain combines TRBV3-1 with TRBJ2-7; D ambiguous. Germline lookup yields CDR1 LGHDT and CDR2 YNNKEL (reference sequence). This CDR3 comprises 13 residues. Trimming took off 4 bases at V and 4 bases at J, with 11 bases between the two ends. The CDR3 bases are TGTGCCAGCAGCCCTCAATCTCGGTACGAGCAGTACTTC. It encodes CASSPQSRYEQYF.

V is TRBV12-3 or TRBV12-4 and J is TRBJ2-3; 14 nucleotides line up with TRBD2. The J segment lost 14 bases and the V segment lost 5 bases, leaving 12 bases of the junction unmatched. This CDR3 comprises 15 residues. Here the CDR3 reads CASSLGLAGALPPYF. The CDR3 DNA sequence: TGTGCCAGCAGTCTGGGACTAGCGGGGGCCCTCCCTCCGTATTTT.